The next 18 T cell receptor beta chains were all read from a single sample in a study of beta chain features in type 1 diabetes. Study-wide findings and caveats: Significant though moderate, a shortening of TCRB CDR3s appeared in all four CD4+ subsets of Type 1 diabetes patients.

Since all of the isolated RNA was reverse transcribed, expressed TCRB transcripts were what got sequenced. Using immunoSEQ multiplex PCR, the repertoire was profiled, and TCRdb retains in-frame clones only, with some absent. The table includes around 710,000 clones, roughly an eighth detected once. Their antigens remain unidentified. Sequencing was performed on naive CD4+ T cells from blood. The receptors were gathered from a man aged 30-40 years with type 1 diabetes.

In the case of this clone: The same CDR3 arises from other DNA sequences in this sample as well. This chain connects TRBV18 to TRBJ2-1, with 7 bases identical to TRBD2. This CDR3 has 15 residues. Germline trimming cut 6 bases from V and 10 bases from J; bases unmatched to any gene: 15. CDR1 and CDR2 (germline): KGHSH, LQKENI. The CDR3 loop reads CASSPRTAEGGEQFF. The CDR3 coding sequence is TGTGCCAGCTCCCCTCGGACCGCGGAGGGAGGGGAGCAGTTCTTC.

The chain couples TRBV7-2 to TRBJ2-1; D gene unclear. Germline-derived CDR1 and CDR2 are SGHTA and FQGNSA. Trimming stripped 5 bases from V and 10 bases from J, with 9 bases between. This CDR3 is built from 11 residues. CDR3 nucleotides: TGTGCCAGCAGCCCGGCGATAGAGCAGTTCTTC. Translated: CASSPAIEQFF.

The chain joins TRBV4-3 to TRBJ2-1; TRBD1 might be the D (6 bases). The CDR3 totals 14 residues. Germline-derived CDR1 and CDR2 are LGHNA and YSLEER. V dropped 0 bases and J dropped 7 bases, with 10 bases sitting between them. This CDR3 reads CASSQEQGKNEQFF. CDR3 DNA: TGCGCCAGCAGCCAAGAACAGGGCAAGAATGAGCAGTTCTTC.

The chain employs TRBV25-1 and TRBJ2-7, with 9 bases fitting TRBD1. Per the germline V gene, CDR1 is MGHDK and CDR2 is SYGVNS. The CDR3 consists of 16 residues. The V segment lost 6 bases and the J segment 5 bases; nucleotides outside the gene matches: 14. The CDR3 is CASSARGGTGIHEQYF. CDR3 DNA: TGTGCCAGCAGCGCCAGAGGAGGGACAGGGATCCACGAGCAGTACTTC.

This clone has at least ten counts. The rearrangement uses TRBV14 and TRBJ2-1; D tentatively fits TRBD1 or TRBD2 (5 bases each). The CDR3 is made up of 14 amino acids. Between the trimmed V and J ends, which lost 0 bases and 7 bases, there was a span of 10 bases. Per germline, CDR1 SGHDN and CDR2 FVKESK. The CDR3 here is CASSQDSWGNEQFF. The CDR3 bases are TGTGCCAGCAGCCAAGATTCCTGGGGGAATGAGCAGTTCTTC.

The rearrangement links TRBV5-1 to TRBJ1-1; D unclear. V was trimmed by 0 bases and J by 3 bases, leaving 12 bases between them. CDR1 and CDR2 (germline): SGHRS, YFSETQ. The CDR3 has 15 amino acids. In DNA, the CDR3 is TGCGCCAGCAGCTTGGCCGGAGGGCAGGACACTGAAGCTTTCTTT. Translated, it gives CASSLAGGQDTEAFF.

This clone was detected a few times. The CDR3 DNA reads TGTGCCAGCAGCCAGGAATGGCAAGAGACCCAGTACTTC. It encodes CASSQEWQETQYF. The chain links TRBV25-1 to TRBJ2-5; D gene uncertain. The CDR3 has 13 residues. V gave up 6 bases and J gave up 2 bases, with 10 bases separating them. Germline V gene sequence: CDR1 MGHDK, CDR2 SYGVNS.

This clone was detected a few times. The rearrangement links TRBV29-1 to TRBJ2-6; 12 bases match TRBD2. J gave up 0 bases and V 3 bases, and 3 bases lay outside the gene matches. Germline CDR1 reads SQVTM; CDR2 reads ANQGSEA. This CDR3 is built from 17 residues. CDR3 in amino acids: CSVEGTSGYSGANVLTF. CDR3 sequence (DNA): TGCAGCGTTGAGGGGACTAGCGGGTACTCTGGGGCCAACGTCCTGACTTTC.

This clone was counted only a few times. The genes are TRBV5-1 and TRBJ1-1; D is unresolved. Germline CDR1 reads SGHRS; CDR2 reads YFSETQ. Trimming removed 0 bases at V and 1 base at J, with 10 bases between. The CDR3 is 15 amino acids. CDR3 sequence: CASSLDGGRNTEAFF. Here the CDR3 DNA reads TGCGCCAGCAGCTTGGATGGAGGTAGGAACACTGAAGCTTTCTTT.

The rearrangement uses TRBV4-1 and TRBJ2-5; a weak D match, TRBD2 (6 bases). CDR3 size: 13 residues. With 6 bases removed from V and 4 bases from J, the gap between germline ends came to 12 bases. Germline V CDR1 and CDR2: MGHRA, YSYEKL. The CDR3 DNA reads as TGCGCCAGCAGTCGACTAGAGGGAGAGACCCAGTACTTC. This sequence encodes CASSRLEGETQYF.

This clone has more than one count but fewer than ten. The V call is TRBV5-1, the J call TRBJ2-3, with 10 bases matching TRBD2. Germline CDR1 is SGHRS and CDR2 is YFSETQ. The CDR3 totals 15 residues. The V gene end was trimmed by 6 bases and the J gene end by 0 bases; junction bases not matched to a gene: 4. CDR3 loop: CASKPSGGSTDTQYF. CDR3 bases: TGCGCCAGCAAACCTAGCGGGGGTAGCACAGATACGCAGTATTTT.

This clone was counted only a few times. This specimen includes other DNA sequences encoding the same CDR3. V is TRBV18 and J is TRBJ1-1, with no clear D. The V gene's germline CDR1 is KGHSH and CDR2 LQKENI. This CDR3 contains 13 residues. The V end was cut by 6 bases, the J end by 1 base, with 9 bases between. The DNA for the CDR3 is TGTGCCAGCTCTAGCGGCCAGAACACTGAAGCTTTCTTT. Its protein is CASSSGQNTEAFF.

V usage is TRBV15 and J usage is TRBJ2-1; D possibly uses TRBD1 or TRBD2 (5 bases each). V lost 0 bases, J lost 9 bases, and 24 bases lay in between. CDR1 is LNHNV and CDR2 is YYDKDF in the germline V gene (reference sequence). The CDR3 has 18 residues. In DNA, the CDR3 is TGTGCCACCAGCAGAGATTCGGGGCAGACCATTCCCTACGCTGAGCAGTTCTTC. It is translated as CATSRDSGQTIPYAEQFF.

The chain couples TRBV7-9 to TRBJ1-1; D gene uncertain. V was clipped by 5 bases and J by 0 bases, with 10 bases between them. The CDR3 is 14 residues long. Germline-derived CDR1 and CDR2 are SEHNR and FQNEAQ (reference sequence). The CDR3 loop reads CASSLRAVNTEAFF. The CDR3 coding sequence is TGTGCCAGCAGCCTTAGGGCAGTGAACACTGAAGCTTTCTTT. The variable domain in full, completed from reference TRBV7-9 and TRBJ1-1, reads DTGVSQNPRHKITKRGQNVTFRCDPISEHNRLYWYRQTLGQGPEFLTYFQNEAQLEKSRLLSDRFSAERPKGSFSTLEIQRTEQGDSAMYLCASSLRAVNTEAFFGQGTRLTVV.

This clone showed up just a few times. The gene calls are TRBV7-2 and TRBJ2-7; tentatively, D is TRBD1 or TRBD2 (5 bases each). This CDR3 has 17 amino acids. V lost 5 bases and J lost 3, with 23 bases in between. The germline V gene encodes CDR1 SGHTA and CDR2 FQGNSA. The CDR3 sequence is CASSPLSGGIDHYEQYF. The CDR3 DNA is TGTGCCAGCAGCCCTTTGAGTGGGGGAATCGACCACTACGAGCAGTACTTC.

This clone has just a few counts. This chain connects TRBV2 to TRBJ1-6; TRBD1 aligns across 7 bases. In germline, CDR1 is SNHLY, CDR2 FYNNEI. The CDR3 extends over 15 amino acids. The V gene end was trimmed by 5 bases and the J gene end by 8 bases; junction bases not matched to a gene: 9. This CDR3 reads CASSTGPRGHSPLHF. The CDR3 DNA sequence: TGTGCCAGCAGTACGGGACCTAGGGGGCATTCACCCCTCCACTTT.

This clone was detected only a few times. V usage is TRBV9 and J usage is TRBJ2-7; TRBD1 or TRBD2 may be the D gene (6 bases each). The germline gives CDR1 SGDLS, CDR2 YYNGEE. Trimming pared 2 bases from V and 2 bases from J, leaving 14 bases between. This CDR3 spans 15 amino acids. This chain's CDR3 is CASSVKDRGPYEQYF. In nucleotides, the CDR3 is TGTGCCAGCAGCGTTAAAGATCGGGGGCCCTACGAGCAGTACTTC.

The CDR3 nucleotides read TGTGCCAGCAGCCCATCAAGGGGCGCCGGCACAGATACGCAGTATTTT. This gives the protein CASSPSRGAGTDTQYF. The chain couples TRBV7-2 to TRBJ2-3; the D gene is possibly TRBD1 (5 bases). The CDR3 has 16 amino acids. Between the trimmed V and J ends, which lost 5 bases and 1 base, there was a span of 16 bases. Germline CDR1 reads SGHTA; CDR2 reads FQGNSA.